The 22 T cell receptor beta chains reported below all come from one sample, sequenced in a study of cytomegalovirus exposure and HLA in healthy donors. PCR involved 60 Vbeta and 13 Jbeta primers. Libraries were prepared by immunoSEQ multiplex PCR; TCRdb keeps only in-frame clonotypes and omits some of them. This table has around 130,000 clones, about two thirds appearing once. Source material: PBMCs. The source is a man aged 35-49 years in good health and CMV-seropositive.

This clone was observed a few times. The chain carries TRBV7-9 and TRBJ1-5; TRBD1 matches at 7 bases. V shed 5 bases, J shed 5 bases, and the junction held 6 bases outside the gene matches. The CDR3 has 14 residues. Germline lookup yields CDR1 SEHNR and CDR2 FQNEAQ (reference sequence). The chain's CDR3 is CASSLGTVDQPQHF. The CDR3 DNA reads TGTGCCAGCAGCCTTGGGACAGTGGATCAGCCCCAGCATTTT. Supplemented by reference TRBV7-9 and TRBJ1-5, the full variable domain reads DTGVSQNPRHKITKRGQNVTFRCDPISEHNRLYWYRQTLGQGPEFLTYFQNEAQLEKSRLLSDRFSAERPKGSFSTLEIQRTEQGDSAMYLCASSLGTVDQPQHFGDGTRLSIL.

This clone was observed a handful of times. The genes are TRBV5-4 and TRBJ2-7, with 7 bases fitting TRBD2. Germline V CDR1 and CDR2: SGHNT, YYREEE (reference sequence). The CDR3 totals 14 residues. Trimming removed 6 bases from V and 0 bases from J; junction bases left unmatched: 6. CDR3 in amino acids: CASTHAGDSYEQYF. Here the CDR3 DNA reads TGTGCCAGCACCCATGCGGGGGACTCCTACGAGCAGTACTTC.

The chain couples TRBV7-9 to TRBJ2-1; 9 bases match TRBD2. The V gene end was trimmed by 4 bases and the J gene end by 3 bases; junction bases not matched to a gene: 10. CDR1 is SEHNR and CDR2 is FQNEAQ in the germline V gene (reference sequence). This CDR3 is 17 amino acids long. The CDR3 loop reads CASSSSLAGLFYNEQFF. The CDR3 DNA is TGTGCCAGCAGCTCAAGCCTAGCGGGACTTTTCTACAATGAGCAGTTCTTC.

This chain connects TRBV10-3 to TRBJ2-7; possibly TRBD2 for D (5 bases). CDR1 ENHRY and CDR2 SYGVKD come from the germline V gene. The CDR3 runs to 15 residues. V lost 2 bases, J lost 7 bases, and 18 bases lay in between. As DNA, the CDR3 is TGTGCCATCAGTGAGATGGACTCCTCTTATGTGGAGCAGTACTTC. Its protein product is CAISEMDSSYVEQYF.

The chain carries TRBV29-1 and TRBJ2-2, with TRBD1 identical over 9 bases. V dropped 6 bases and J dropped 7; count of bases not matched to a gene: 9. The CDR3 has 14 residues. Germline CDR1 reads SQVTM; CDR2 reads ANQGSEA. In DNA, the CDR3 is TGCAGCGTAGGGGGGGGACAGGGTTTCGGGGAGCTGTTTTTT. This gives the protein CSVGGGQGFGELFF.

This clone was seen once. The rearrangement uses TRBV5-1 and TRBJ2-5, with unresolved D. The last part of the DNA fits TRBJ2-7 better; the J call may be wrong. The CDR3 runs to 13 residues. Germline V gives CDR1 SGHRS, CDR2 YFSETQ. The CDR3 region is CASSRTSSYEQYF. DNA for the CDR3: TGCGCCAGCAGCCGTACGAGTTCCTACGAGCAGTACTTC.

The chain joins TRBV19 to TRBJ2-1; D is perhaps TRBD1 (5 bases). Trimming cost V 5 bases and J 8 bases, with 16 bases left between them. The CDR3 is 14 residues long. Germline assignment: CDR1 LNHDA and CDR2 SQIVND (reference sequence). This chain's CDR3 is CASSGRGHGDEQFF. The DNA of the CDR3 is TGTGCCAGTAGTGGAAGGGGTCACGGCGATGAGCAGTTCTTC.

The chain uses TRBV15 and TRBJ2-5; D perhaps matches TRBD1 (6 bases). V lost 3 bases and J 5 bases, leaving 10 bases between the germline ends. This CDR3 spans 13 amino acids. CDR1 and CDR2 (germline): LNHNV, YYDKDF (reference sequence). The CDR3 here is CATSSRGRETQYF. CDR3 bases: TGTGCCACCAGCAGCAGGGGTCGGGAGACCCAGTACTTC.

The chain's CDR3 is CSVGEYSYNEQFF. The CDR3 coding sequence is TGCAGCGTCGGGGAGTACTCCTACAATGAGCAGTTCTTC. This chain links TRBV29-1 with TRBJ2-1; D may be TRBD2 (5 bases). Germline values: CDR1 SQVTM, CDR2 ANQGSEA. The CDR3 covers 13 residues. V dropped 6 bases and J dropped 0 bases, with 9 bases sitting between them.

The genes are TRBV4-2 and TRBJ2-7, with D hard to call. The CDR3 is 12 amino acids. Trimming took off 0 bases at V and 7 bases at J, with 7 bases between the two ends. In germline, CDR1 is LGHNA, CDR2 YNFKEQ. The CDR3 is CASSQDNREQYF. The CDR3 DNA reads TGTGCCAGCAGCCAAGATAATCGGGAGCAGTACTTC.

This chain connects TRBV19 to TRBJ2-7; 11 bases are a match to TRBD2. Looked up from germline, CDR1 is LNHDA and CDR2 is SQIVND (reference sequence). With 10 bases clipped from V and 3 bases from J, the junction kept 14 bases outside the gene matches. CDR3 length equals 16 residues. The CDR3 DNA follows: TGTGCCACCAGCGCAGTAGCGGGAGGGCCGCTCTACGAGCAGTACTTC. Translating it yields CATSAVAGGPLYEQYF. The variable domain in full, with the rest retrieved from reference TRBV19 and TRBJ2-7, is DGGITQSPKYLFRKEGQNVTLSCEQNLNHDAMYWYRQDPGQGLRLIYYSQIVNDFQKGDIAEGYSVSREKKESFPLTVTSAQKNPTAFYLCATSAVAGGPLYEQYFGPGTRLTVT.

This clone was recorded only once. Here the CDR3 DNA reads TGCGCCAGCAGCCAAGATAGGCAGGCAACTAATGAAAAACTGTTTTTT. Protein: CASSQDRQATNEKLFF. The J gene is TRBJ1-4, the V gene TRBV4-1; D gene ambiguous. The V gene's germline CDR1 is MGHRA and CDR2 YSYEKL. V shed 0 bases and J shed 0 bases, with 8 bases lying between them. The CDR3 is made up of 16 amino acids.

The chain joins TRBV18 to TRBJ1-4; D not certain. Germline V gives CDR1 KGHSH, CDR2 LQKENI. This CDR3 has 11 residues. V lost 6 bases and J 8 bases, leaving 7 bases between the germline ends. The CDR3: CASSAVEKLFF. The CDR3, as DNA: TGTGCCAGCTCCGCGGTAGAAAAACTGTTTTTT.

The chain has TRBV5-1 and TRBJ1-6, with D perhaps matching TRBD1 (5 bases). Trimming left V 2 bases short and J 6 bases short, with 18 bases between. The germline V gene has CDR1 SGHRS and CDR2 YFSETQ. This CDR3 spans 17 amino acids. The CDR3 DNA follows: TGCGCCAGCAGCTTTGAAGGGGCGGGACGGGGTAATTCACCCCTCCACTTT. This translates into CASSFEGAGRGNSPLHF.

This chain's CDR3 is CASKRGSENSPLHF. The CDR3 DNA follows: TGTGCCAGCAAACGGGGGAGCGAGAATTCACCCCTCCACTTT. The V gene is TRBV27, the J gene TRBJ1-6; possibly TRBD1 for D (5 bases). Germline values: CDR1 MNHEY, CDR2 SMNVEV (reference sequence). V was pared by 7 bases and J by 7 bases, with 14 bases between. The length of the CDR3 is 14 residues.

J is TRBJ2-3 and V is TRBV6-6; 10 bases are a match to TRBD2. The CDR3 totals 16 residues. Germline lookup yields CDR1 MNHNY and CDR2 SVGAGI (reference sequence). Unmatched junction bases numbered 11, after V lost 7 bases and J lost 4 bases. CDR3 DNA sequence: TGTGCCAGCATGGCCCTAGCGGGAGTAGGCGCAGATACGCAGTATTTT. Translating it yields CASMALAGVGADTQYF.

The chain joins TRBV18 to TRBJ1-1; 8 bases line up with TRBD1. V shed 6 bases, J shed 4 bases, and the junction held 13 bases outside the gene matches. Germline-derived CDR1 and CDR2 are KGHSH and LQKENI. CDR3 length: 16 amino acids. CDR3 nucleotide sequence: TGTGCCAGCTCCTCCTGGACAGGGAGATTGAGCACTGAAGCTTTCTTT. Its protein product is CASSSWTGRLSTEAFF.

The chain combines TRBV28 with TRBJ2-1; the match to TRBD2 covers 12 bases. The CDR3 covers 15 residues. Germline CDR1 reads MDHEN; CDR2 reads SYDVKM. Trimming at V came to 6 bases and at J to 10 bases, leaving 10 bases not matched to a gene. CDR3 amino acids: CASRDPSGGGREQFF. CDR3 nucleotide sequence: TGTGCCAGCAGGGACCCTAGCGGGGGGGGCAGGGAGCAGTTCTTC.

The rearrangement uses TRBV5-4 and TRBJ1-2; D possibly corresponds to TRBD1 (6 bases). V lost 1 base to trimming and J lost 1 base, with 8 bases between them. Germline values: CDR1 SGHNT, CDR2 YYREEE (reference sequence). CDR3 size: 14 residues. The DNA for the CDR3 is TGTGCCAGCAGCTTGCAGGACAGTAACTATGGCTACACCTTC. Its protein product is CASSLQDSNYGYTF.

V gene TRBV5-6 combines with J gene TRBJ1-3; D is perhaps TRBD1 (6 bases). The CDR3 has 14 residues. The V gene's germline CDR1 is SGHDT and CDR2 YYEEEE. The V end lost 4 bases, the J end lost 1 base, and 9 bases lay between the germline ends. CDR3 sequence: CASSKRGSGNTIYF. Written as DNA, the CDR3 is TGTGCCAGCAGCAAGAGGGGGTCTGGAAACACCATATATTTT.

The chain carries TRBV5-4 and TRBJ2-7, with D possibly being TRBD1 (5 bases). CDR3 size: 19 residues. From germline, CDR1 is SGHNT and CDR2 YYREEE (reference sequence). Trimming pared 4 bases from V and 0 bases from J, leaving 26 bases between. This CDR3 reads CASSSPDIGRSPSSYEQYF. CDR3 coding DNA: TGTGCCAGCAGCAGTCCGGACATTGGCCGCTCTCCAAGCTCCTACGAGCAGTACTTC.

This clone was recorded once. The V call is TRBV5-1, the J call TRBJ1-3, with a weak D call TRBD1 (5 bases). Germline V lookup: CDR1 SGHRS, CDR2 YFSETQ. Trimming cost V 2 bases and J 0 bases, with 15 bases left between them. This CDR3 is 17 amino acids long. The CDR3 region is CASSLAGIDSSGNTIYF. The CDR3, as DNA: TGCGCCAGCAGCTTAGCGGGCATAGACAGCTCTGGAAACACCATATATTTT.